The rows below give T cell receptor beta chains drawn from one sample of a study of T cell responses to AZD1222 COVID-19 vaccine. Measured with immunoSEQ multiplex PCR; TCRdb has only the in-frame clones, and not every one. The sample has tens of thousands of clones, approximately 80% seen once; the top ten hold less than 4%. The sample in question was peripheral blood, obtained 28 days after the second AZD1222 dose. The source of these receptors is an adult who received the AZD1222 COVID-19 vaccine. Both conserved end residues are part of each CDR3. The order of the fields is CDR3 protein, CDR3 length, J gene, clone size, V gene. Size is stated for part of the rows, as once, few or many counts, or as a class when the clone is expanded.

CDR3aa: CASSEAISGVHNEQFF; len: 16; j_gene: TRBJ2-1; abundance: -; v_gene: TRBV6-1
CDR3aa: CASSQDLGWGGNTIYF; len: 16; j_gene: TRBJ1-3; abundance: -; v_gene: TRBV14
CDR3aa: CATSDFSFYGYTF; len: 13; j_gene: TRBJ1-2; abundance: -; v_gene: TRBV24-1
CDR3aa: CASSQGTEAFF; len: 11; j_gene: TRBJ1-1; abundance: -; v_gene: TRBV6-2/TRBV6-3
CDR3aa: CASSPWTGGTEAFF; len: 14; j_gene: TRBJ1-1; abundance: once; v_gene: TRBV5-8
CDR3aa: CATAAGRQETQYF; len: 13; j_gene: TRBJ2-5; abundance: -; v_gene: TRBV18
CDR3aa: CASSKENGSSPDTQYF; len: 16; j_gene: TRBJ2-3; abundance: -; v_gene: TRBV21-1
CDR3aa: CASSPGQGVLPLHF; len: 14; j_gene: TRBJ1-6; abundance: -; v_gene: TRBV4-2
CDR3aa: CASSLARGQWEKLFF; len: 15; j_gene: TRBJ1-4; abundance: -; v_gene: TRBV7-2
CDR3aa: CASSPETGETQYF; len: 13; j_gene: TRBJ2-5; abundance: few; v_gene: TRBV5-1
CDR3aa: CASRQGNTGELFF; len: 13; j_gene: TRBJ2-2; abundance: -; v_gene: TRBV19
CDR3aa: CASSQGTPGGVYGYTF; len: 16; j_gene: TRBJ1-2; abundance: -; v_gene: TRBV14
CDR3aa: CASSHGRNLQPQHF; len: 14; j_gene: TRBJ1-5; abundance: -; v_gene: TRBV3-1/TRBV3-2
CDR3aa: CASSQDLGKNTEAFF; len: 15; j_gene: TRBJ1-1; abundance: -; v_gene: TRBV3-1/TRBV3-2
CDR3aa: CASSIGAEETQYF; len: 13; j_gene: TRBJ2-5; abundance: -; v_gene: TRBV19
CDR3aa: CASSREDVPGGGYTF; len: 15; j_gene: TRBJ1-2; abundance: -; v_gene: TRBV7-9
CDR3aa: CASSNRPGENEKLFF; len: 15; j_gene: TRBJ1-4; abundance: -; v_gene: TRBV19
CDR3aa: CASSFRAWETQYF; len: 13; j_gene: TRBJ2-5; abundance: -; v_gene: TRBV5-6
CDR3aa: CASSSHSRPTGAGGYTF; len: 17; j_gene: TRBJ1-2; abundance: -; v_gene: TRBV5-5
CDR3aa: CASSLKAADTQYF; len: 13; j_gene: TRBJ2-3; abundance: -; v_gene: TRBV12-3/TRBV12-4
CDR3aa: CASSEETRNQPQHF; len: 14; j_gene: TRBJ1-5; abundance: -; v_gene: TRBV2
CDR3aa: CASSPPNHSPLHF; len: 13; j_gene: TRBJ1-6; abundance: few; v_gene: TRBV18
CDR3aa: CATSGGPAPTNEKLFF; len: 16; j_gene: TRBJ1-4; abundance: -; v_gene: TRBV15
CDR3aa: CASSQDTGRYNEQFF; len: 15; j_gene: TRBJ2-1; abundance: -; v_gene: TRBV3-1/TRBV3-2
CDR3aa: CASTQTGGFLGNTIYF; len: 16; j_gene: TRBJ1-3; abundance: -; v_gene: TRBV19
CDR3aa: CSANPRAAAFF; len: 11; j_gene: TRBJ1-1; abundance: -; v_gene: TRBV20-1
CDR3aa: CATGWGGRETQYF; len: 13; j_gene: TRBJ2-5; abundance: -; v_gene: TRBV5-6
CDR3aa: CASSLTPERVSSGNTIYF; len: 18; j_gene: TRBJ1-3; abundance: few; v_gene: TRBV7-8
CDR3aa: CASSNGFEAFF; len: 11; j_gene: TRBJ1-1; abundance: -; v_gene: TRBV27
CDR3aa: CASSIPGGGGSPLHF; len: 15; j_gene: TRBJ1-6; abundance: -; v_gene: TRBV11-2
CDR3aa: CASSLAGFGTGSGGYTF; len: 17; j_gene: TRBJ1-2; abundance: few; v_gene: TRBV5-1
CDR3aa: CASSSGQGGDIQYF; len: 14; j_gene: TRBJ2-4; abundance: -; v_gene: TRBV11-1
CDR3aa: CASSLDGLGQYF; len: 12; j_gene: TRBJ2-3; abundance: once; v_gene: TRBV7-9
CDR3aa: CATSGGGGYQPQHF; len: 14; j_gene: TRBJ1-5; abundance: -; v_gene: TRBV24-1
CDR3aa: CASSRPGTGSNYGYTF; len: 16; j_gene: TRBJ1-2; abundance: once; v_gene: TRBV19
CDR3aa: CATSDPGYANTGELFF; len: 16; j_gene: TRBJ2-2; abundance: -; v_gene: TRBV24-1
CDR3aa: CASSQNDREDTQYF; len: 14; j_gene: TRBJ2-3; abundance: -; v_gene: TRBV5-1
CDR3aa: CASSYVGEQYF; len: 11; j_gene: TRBJ2-7; abundance: once; v_gene: TRBV6-5
CDR3aa: CASSSGLAGGETQYF; len: 15; j_gene: TRBJ2-5; abundance: -; v_gene: TRBV7-2
CDR3aa: CASSLAGAPLHF; len: 12; j_gene: TRBJ1-6; abundance: -; v_gene: TRBV7-9
CDR3aa: CASSQVTGQHGYTF; len: 14; j_gene: TRBJ1-2; abundance: -; v_gene: TRBV5-1
CDR3aa: CASSQTDPSGNSYEQYF; len: 17; j_gene: TRBJ2-7; abundance: -; v_gene: TRBV6-2/TRBV6-3
CDR3aa: CASSFRPGGPRETQYF; len: 16; j_gene: TRBJ2-5; abundance: -; v_gene: TRBV28
CDR3aa: CASRSLGEVDTQYF; len: 14; j_gene: TRBJ2-3; abundance: once; v_gene: TRBV6-5
CDR3aa: CASSPLVGADNSPLHF; len: 16; j_gene: TRBJ1-6; abundance: -; v_gene: TRBV3-1/TRBV3-2
CDR3aa: CASSLDRGGDTDTQYF; len: 16; j_gene: TRBJ2-3; abundance: -; v_gene: TRBV5-5
CDR3aa: CASSKRPSEPQHF; len: 13; j_gene: TRBJ1-5; abundance: -; v_gene: TRBV7-2